A selection of T cell receptor beta chains follows, all from one sample in a study of blood T cells in healthy people across ages. MiXCR, run by TCRdb on the 5' RACE reads, gives a single entry per CDR3 protein. The sample yields about 780,000 distinct CDR3 sequences, about 26% seen once. The same data also went into a second study, on T cells of mothers and their children.

Sequences were obtained from blood. These receptors all come from a boy younger than 18 in good health. Each CDR3 is given without its conserved first and last residue. Fields, in order: V gene, D gene, J gene, CDR3 protein. The D gene is left open where the match is weak.

v_gene: TRBV24-1; d_gene: NA; j_gene: TRBJ1-2; CDR3aa: ATSDPGRVGGYT
v_gene: TRBV20-1; d_gene: TRBD2; j_gene: TRBJ2-5; CDR3aa: SARGLSGGAGETQY
v_gene: TRBV24-1; d_gene: NA; j_gene: TRBJ2-5; CDR3aa: ATSDSNRETQY
v_gene: TRBV10-2; d_gene: NA; j_gene: TRBJ2-6; CDR3aa: ASREAGANVLT
v_gene: TRBV25-1; d_gene: TRBD1; j_gene: NA; CDR3aa: ASSEGTGAYEQY
v_gene: TRBV7-2; d_gene: NA; j_gene: TRBJ2-3; CDR3aa: ASIAHPSTDTQY
v_gene: TRBV29-1; d_gene: TRBD1; j_gene: TRBJ1-1; CDR3aa: SATGAEAF
v_gene: TRBV20-1; d_gene: NA; j_gene: TRBJ2-4; CDR3aa: SARSGSKNIQY
v_gene: TRBV19; d_gene: NA; j_gene: TRBJ2-5; CDR3aa: AAADRETQY
v_gene: TRBV10-2; d_gene: TRBD2; j_gene: TRBJ2-7; CDR3aa: ASSPSGGSREQY
v_gene: TRBV7-9; d_gene: NA; j_gene: TRBJ2-7; CDR3aa: ASSPSGAPISYEQY
v_gene: TRBV7-2; d_gene: NA; j_gene: TRBJ2-3; CDR3aa: ASSTTSYTQY
v_gene: TRBV7-3; d_gene: NA; j_gene: TRBJ2-2; CDR3aa: ASRGQESTGELF
v_gene: TRBV12-3/TRBV12-4; d_gene: NA; j_gene: TRBJ2-7; CDR3aa: ASSLYEYEQY
v_gene: TRBV7-8; d_gene: NA; j_gene: TRBJ1-5; CDR3aa: ASSLNRVDNQPQH
v_gene: TRBV12-3/TRBV12-4; d_gene: NA; j_gene: TRBJ2-7; CDR3aa: ASSLGRVPDEQY
v_gene: TRBV12-3/TRBV12-4; d_gene: NA; j_gene: TRBJ1-5; CDR3aa: ASSPRDGPIAQH
v_gene: TRBV10-3; d_gene: TRBD1; j_gene: TRBJ2-3; CDR3aa: AIMWDRESPDTQY
v_gene: TRBV20-1; d_gene: NA; j_gene: TRBJ1-2; CDR3aa: SARGKGSDGYT
v_gene: TRBV6-1; d_gene: NA; j_gene: TRBJ2-3; CDR3aa: ASGTGGPATDTQY
v_gene: TRBV20-1; d_gene: TRBD2; j_gene: TRBJ2-5; CDR3aa: SAPSLAGSQETQY
v_gene: TRBV7-9; d_gene: NA; j_gene: TRBJ2-1; CDR3aa: ASSGLGTYNEQF
v_gene: TRBV5-5; d_gene: TRBD1; j_gene: TRBJ2-4; CDR3aa: ASSLTGAGNIQY
v_gene: TRBV3-1; d_gene: NA; j_gene: TRBJ2-4; CDR3aa: ASSQVDKPKNIQY
v_gene: TRBV5-1; d_gene: NA; j_gene: TRBJ2-2; CDR3aa: ASSPAKGGGELF
v_gene: TRBV6-6; d_gene: TRBD1; j_gene: TRBJ1-2; CDR3aa: AMSQGENYGYT
v_gene: TRBV7-9; d_gene: NA; j_gene: TRBJ1-1; CDR3aa: ASSLIEGRAF
v_gene: TRBV5-1; d_gene: NA; j_gene: TRBJ2-6; CDR3aa: ASSLGSSFTVLT